The rows below give T cell receptor beta chains drawn from one sample of a study of cytomegalovirus exposure and HLA in healthy donors. The assay was immunoSEQ multiplex PCR, and TCRdb's table has in-frame clones only and misses some. The repertoire consists of 150,000 or so clones, with around 76% occurring once and the leading ten covering over 6%. Sequenced material: PBMCs. These receptors all stem from a man aged 35-49 years in good health and CMV-seropositive. Each CDR3 is given with its conserved first and last residue. The D gene is left open where the match is weak. Part of the rows lack a size; the others show once, few, many or a class for expanded clones.

clone size: few; J gene: TRBJ2-1; D gene: .; V gene: TRBV6-5; CDR3 DNA: TGTGCCAGCAGCCTGGGCTACTACAATGAGCAGTTCTTC; CDR3 protein: CASSLGYYNEQFF
clone size: .; J gene: TRBJ2-1; D gene: TRBD1; V gene: TRBV25-1; CDR3 DNA: TGTGCCAGCAGTGACCCCCCAGGGGGCCCCTACAATGAGCAGTTCTTC; CDR3 protein: CASSDPPGGPYNEQFF
clone size: .; J gene: TRBJ2-7; D gene: .; V gene: TRBV10-3; CDR3 DNA: TGTGCCATCAGTGACAGGCCTACCTACGAGCAGTACTTC; CDR3 protein: CAISDRPTYEQYF
clone size: .; J gene: TRBJ2-1; D gene: .; V gene: TRBV19; CDR3 DNA: TGTGCCAGTAGTATTGAGAACTACAATGAGCAGTTCTTC; CDR3 protein: CASSIENYNEQFF
clone size: .; J gene: TRBJ1-1; D gene: .; V gene: TRBV9; CDR3 DNA: TGTGCCAGCAGCGTAGCAGCGGGGAACACTGAAGCTTTCTTT; CDR3 protein: CASSVAAGNTEAFF
clone size: .; J gene: TRBJ2-2; D gene: TRBD2; V gene: TRBV4-3; CDR3 DNA: TGCGCCAGCAGCCAAGTGTTAGCTAGCGGGGGGGCGGCTAGTGCCGGGGAGCTGTTTTTT; CDR3 protein: CASSQVLASGGAASAGELFF
clone size: .; J gene: TRBJ1-1; D gene: .; V gene: TRBV7-2; CDR3 DNA: TGTGCCAGCAGCAGCGGCTGGGCTACTGAAGCTTTCTTT; CDR3 protein: CASSSGWATEAFF
clone size: .; J gene: TRBJ1-1; D gene: TRBD1; V gene: TRBV5-4; CDR3 DNA: TGTGCCAGCAGCGCCCGGGACAGGGGCAACACTGAAGCTTTCTTT; CDR3 protein: CASSARDRGNTEAFF
clone size: .; J gene: TRBJ2-7; D gene: TRBD2; V gene: TRBV30; CDR3 DNA: TGTGCCTGGAGCAACGGACTAGCCTACGAGCAGTACTTC; CDR3 protein: CAWSNGLAYEQYF
clone size: .; J gene: TRBJ2-5; D gene: .; V gene: TRBV27; CDR3 DNA: TGTGCCAGCAGTTCGTACAGGGAGCAAGAGACCCAGTACTTC; CDR3 protein: CASSSYREQETQYF
clone size: .; J gene: TRBJ2-7; D gene: TRBD1; V gene: TRBV5-3; CDR3 DNA: TGTGCCAGAAGCTGGGGACAGGGGGACGATAACGAGCAGTACTTC; CDR3 protein: CARSWGQGDDNEQYF
clone size: .; J gene: TRBJ2-7; D gene: TRBD2; V gene: TRBV15; CDR3 DNA: TGTGCCACCAGCAGCGGACTAGCGACCTACGAGCAGTACTTC; CDR3 protein: CATSSGLATYEQYF
clone size: .; J gene: TRBJ1-2; D gene: .; V gene: TRBV6-6; CDR3 DNA: TGTGCCAGCAGTTACTCTGGGGCTTTAAACTATGGCTACACCTTC; CDR3 protein: CASSYSGALNYGYTF
clone size: .; J gene: TRBJ2-7; D gene: TRBD1; V gene: TRBV7-2; CDR3 DNA: TGTGCCAGCAGCTTTGGGACAGCCTACGAGCAGTACTTC; CDR3 protein: CASSFGTAYEQYF
clone size: .; J gene: TRBJ1-4; D gene: .; V gene: TRBV7-2; CDR3 DNA: TGTGCCAGCAGCGTCTACAGTCAGACTAATGAAAAACTGTTTTTT; CDR3 protein: CASSVYSQTNEKLFF
clone size: few; J gene: TRBJ2-3; D gene: .; V gene: TRBV6-5; CDR3 DNA: TGTGCCAGCAGGCCCCGGGGGTACACAGATACGCAGTATTTT; CDR3 protein: CASRPRGYTDTQYF
clone size: .; J gene: TRBJ1-2; D gene: .; V gene: TRBV2; CDR3 DNA: TGTGCCAGCACCAAGACAGTAGCTAACTATGGCTACACCTTC; CDR3 protein: CASTKTVANYGYTF
clone size: once; J gene: TRBJ1-2; D gene: TRBD1; V gene: TRBV2; CDR3 DNA: TGTGCCAGCAGTGAAGTCGGCAGGGGGGGCTACACCTTC; CDR3 protein: CASSEVGRGGYTF
clone size: .; J gene: TRBJ2-2; D gene: .; V gene: TRBV4-3; CDR3 DNA: TGCGCCAGCAGCCAAGAGCTCGGGGGGCGGCCCGGCACCGGGGAGCTGTTTTTT; CDR3 protein: CASSQELGGRPGTGELFF
clone size: .; J gene: TRBJ2-1; D gene: .; V gene: TRBV7-2; CDR3 DNA: TGTGCCAGCAGCTTATTAGGGGGTGAGCAGTTCTTC; CDR3 protein: CASSLLGGEQFF
clone size: .; J gene: TRBJ2-3; D gene: .; V gene: TRBV18; CDR3 DNA: TGTGCCAGCTCATCTGGCGGGTCGGGAGATACGCAGTATTTT; CDR3 protein: CASSSGGSGDTQYF
clone size: .; J gene: TRBJ1-6; D gene: .; V gene: TRBV4-1; CDR3 DNA: TGCGCCAGCAGCCACCCAAGCTCTAGGGGCAGACCCCTCCACTTT; CDR3 protein: CASSHPSSRGRPLHF
clone size: few; J gene: TRBJ2-5; D gene: TRBD2; V gene: TRBV14; CDR3 DNA: TGTGCCAGCAGCCAGACGGGACTAGCGGTACTACGAGGCCAAGAGACCCAGTACTTC; CDR3 protein: CASSQTGLAVLRGQETQYF
clone size: .; J gene: TRBJ1-2; D gene: .; V gene: TRBV4-1; CDR3 DNA: TGCGCCAGCAGCCAAGATTTGCCAGGCTGGGGCTACACCTTC; CDR3 protein: CASSQDLPGWGYTF
clone size: .; J gene: TRBJ1-4; D gene: .; V gene: TRBV7-9; CDR3 DNA: TGTGCCAGCAGCCCCCCAGGGCGCCGGGTTGAAAAACTGTTTTTT; CDR3 protein: CASSPPGRRVEKLFF
clone size: .; J gene: TRBJ2-7; D gene: .; V gene: TRBV19; CDR3 DNA: TGTGCCAGTAGTTGGACAGAGAGCTCCTACGAGCAGTACTTC; CDR3 protein: CASSWTESSYEQYF
clone size: .; J gene: TRBJ1-6; D gene: .; V gene: TRBV6-5; CDR3 DNA: TGTGCCAGCAGTTCCAGGGGACACCAACGGGCCTCACCCCTCCACTTT; CDR3 protein: CASSSRGHQRASPLHF
clone size: few; J gene: TRBJ2-7; D gene: TRBD2; V gene: TRBV5-4; CDR3 DNA: TGTGCCAGCAGCTTGCGGGGGGGGAGCTCCTACGAGCAGTACTTC; CDR3 protein: CASSLRGGSSYEQYF
clone size: .; J gene: TRBJ1-1; D gene: .; V gene: TRBV7-2; CDR3 DNA: TGTGCCAGCAGCTTAGGCAGGAACACTGAAGCTTTCTTT; CDR3 protein: CASSLGRNTEAFF
clone size: .; J gene: TRBJ1-5; D gene: .; V gene: TRBV10-3; CDR3 DNA: TGTGCCATCAGTGAGTACTCCTATCAGCCCCAGCATTTT; CDR3 protein: CAISEYSYQPQHF
clone size: .; J gene: TRBJ2-2; D gene: .; V gene: TRBV7-2; CDR3 DNA: TGTGCCAGCAGCTTGGCAGGGCCCGGGGAGCTGTTTTTT; CDR3 protein: CASSLAGPGELFF
clone size: .; J gene: TRBJ1-5; D gene: .; V gene: TRBV19; CDR3 DNA: TGTGCCAGTAACCCCCGCCTAGGCCCTAACGAGCAGCCCCAGCATTTT; CDR3 protein: CASNPRLGPNEQPQHF
clone size: .; J gene: TRBJ1-2; D gene: TRBD1; V gene: TRBV12-5; CDR3 DNA: TGTGCTAGTGGTTTGGTAAACTCACACAGGGGGCCAGGCTATGGCTACACCTTC; CDR3 protein: CASGLVNSHRGPGYGYTF
clone size: few; J gene: TRBJ1-1; D gene: TRBD1; V gene: TRBV29-1; CDR3 DNA: TGCAGCGCCGGGACAGGGTGGGAAGCTTTCTTT; CDR3 protein: CSAGTGWEAFF
clone size: .; J gene: TRBJ1-1; D gene: .; V gene: TRBV29-1; CDR3 DNA: TGCAGCGTTGTAGGGGGAACTGAAGCTTTCTTT; CDR3 protein: CSVVGGTEAFF
clone size: .; J gene: TRBJ1-3; D gene: TRBD1; V gene: TRBV4-1; CDR3 DNA: TGCGCCAGCAGCCAAGATGAGGACAGGGCCCTCTCTGGAAACACCATATATTTT; CDR3 protein: CASSQDEDRALSGNTIYF
clone size: .; J gene: TRBJ2-3; D gene: .; V gene: TRBV7-3; CDR3 DNA: TGTGCCACCTCCTCTTACGGTACCAGCACAGATACGCAGTATTTT; CDR3 protein: CATSSYGTSTDTQYF
clone size: once; J gene: TRBJ2-7; D gene: .; V gene: TRBV7-9; CDR3 DNA: TGTGCCAGCAGCCCCCGGGCCCTCCGGGATTACGAGCAGTACTTC; CDR3 protein: CASSPRALRDYEQYF
clone size: few; J gene: TRBJ2-2; D gene: TRBD2; V gene: TRBV15; CDR3 DNA: TGTGCCACCAGCAGACCTACGGGGGGGCTAAGAAACACCGGGGAGCTGTTTTTT; CDR3 protein: CATSRPTGGLRNTGELFF
clone size: .; J gene: TRBJ1-6; D gene: .; V gene: TRBV30; CDR3 DNA: TGTGCCTGGAGTGCCCGGACAGCGGCGGATTCACCCCTCCACTTT; CDR3 protein: CAWSARTAADSPLHF
clone size: .; J gene: TRBJ1-1; D gene: .; V gene: TRBV5-4; CDR3 DNA: TGTGCCAGCAGCTTGGGACAGGCGAACACTGAAGCTTTCTTT; CDR3 protein: CASSLGQANTEAFF